The next 5 T cell receptor beta chains were all read from a single sample in a study of blood T cell repertoires in COVID-19. Data came from immunoSEQ multiplex PCR; TCRdb stores just in-frame clones and leaves some out. The sample holds 200,000 to 300,000 clones, 75% to 85% seen once. Input material: peripheral blood. Source of these receptors: a woman in her sixties or seventies with active or convalescent COVID-19.

This chain links TRBV7-8 with TRBJ1-6; tentatively, D is TRBD1 (6 bases). Trimming took off 7 bases at V and 11 bases at J, with 21 bases between the two ends. Per the germline V gene, CDR1 is SGHVS and CDR2 is FQNEAQ. This CDR3 comprises 15 residues. The CDR3 spells CASTYGGGGGPPLHF. The CDR3 DNA reads as TGTGCCAGCACCTACGGAGGAGGGGGGGGACCACCCCTCCACTTT.

The chain couples TRBV2 to TRBJ2-7, with D perhaps TRBD1 (5 bases). Trimming stripped 2 bases from V and 5 bases from J, with 16 bases between. This CDR3 region has 15 residues. The germline V gene encodes CDR1 SNHLY and CDR2 FYNNEI. The CDR3 DNA sequence: TGTGCCAGCAGTGAACGTCAGGGATGGATGGACGAGCAGTACTTC. This codes for CASSERQGWMDEQYF.

The rearrangement links TRBV30 to TRBJ1-5; 9 bases are shared with TRBD1. V dropped 2 bases and J dropped 7; count of bases not matched to a gene: 6. The V gene's germline CDR1 is GTSNPN and CDR2 SVGIG (reference sequence). This CDR3 region has 14 residues. The CDR3: CAWSSGTGRQPQHF. CDR3 in DNA: TGTGCCTGGAGTTCGGGGACAGGGAGACAGCCCCAGCATTTT.

This clone was detected a few times. This rearrangement joins TRBV3-1 (or the pseudogene TRBV3-2) to TRBJ1-1, with 7 bases aligning to TRBD1. The CDR3 spans 15 residues. The V segment lost 4 bases and the J segment 4 bases; nucleotides outside the gene matches: 9. CDR1 and CDR2 from the germline V gene are LGHDT and YNNKEL (reference sequence). Here the CDR3 reads CASSRYRGRGTEAFF. In DNA form, the CDR3 reads TGTGCCAGCAGCCGCTACAGGGGTAGGGGCACTGAAGCTTTCTTT.

This clone appeared a single time. The genes are TRBV29-1 and TRBJ1-1; tentatively, D is TRBD1 (6 bases). V lost 7 bases and J 0 bases, leaving 12 bases between the germline ends. Per germline, CDR1 SQVTM and CDR2 ANQGSEA. CDR3 size: 13 residues. DNA for the CDR3: TGCAGCGCTTGGGGGCCCATGAACACTGAAGCTTTCTTT. Translation: CSAWGPMNTEAFF.